This T cell receptor (beta chain) was identified during a study of T cell responses to AZD1222 COVID-19 vaccine. Germline assignment: CDR1 SEHNR and CDR2 FQNEAQ (reference sequence). The CDR3 has 15 residues. The V end was cut by 5 bases, the J end by 5 bases, with 18 bases between. Study conclusions and caveats: Sampling that yielded the repertoires occurred only after the peak T cell response. Nearly half of spike-specific TCRs reportedly target variant regions that are unmutated in the B.1.351 and B.1.1.7 variants. Vaccination with two AZD1222 doses was followed by a rise in Spike-specific TCR breadth and depth. Among AZD1222 vaccinees, only six were seropositive at baseline.

As for this clone: Antigen unknown.

Sequencing was performed with immunoSEQ multiplex PCR; in TCRdb, only in-frame clones are kept and a portion is missing. In the table there are under 120,000 clones, over 85% of which are singletons. The sequencing used peripheral blood, collected on day 0 of AZD1222 vaccination. This chain joins TRBV7-9 and TRBJ1-2, with D perhaps matching TRBD1 (5 bases). This TCR was sampled from an adult in good health. CDR3 loop: CASSPTPGPIYGYTF. The CDR3 DNA reads TGTGCCAGCAGCCCAACGCCAGGGCCGATATATGGCTACACCTTC. Full variable domain (rest looked up from reference TRBV7-9 and TRBJ1-2): DTGVSQNPRHKITKRGQNVTFRCDPISEHNRLYWYRQTLGQGPEFLTYFQNEAQLEKSRLLSDRFSAERPKGSFSTLEIQRTEQGDSAMYLCASSPTPGPIYGYTFGSGTRLTVV.